A selection of T cell receptor beta chains follows, all from one sample in a study of blood T cell repertoires in COVID-19. Profiling relied on immunoSEQ multiplex PCR, and the TCRdb table lists in-frame clones only, not all of them. Here the sample spans 88,000 or so clones, roughly 87% being singletons. Sequenced: peripheral blood. These receptors were collected from a man aged 50 to 60 with acute or convalescent COVID-19. Both conserved end residues are part of each CDR3. The order of the fields is CDR3 length, V gene, J gene, D gene, clone size, CDR3 DNA, CDR3 protein. A D gene is named only where the DNA matches it firmly. Clone size is shown for a subset of rows, as once, few, many or a class of expanded clone.

15	TRBV7-9	TRBJ1-1	-	-	TGTGCCAGCAGCTTATTAGGGCAGGGTTACACTGAAGCTTTCTTT	CASSLLGQGYTEAFF
11	TRBV27	TRBJ1-5	-	-	TGTGCCAGGGAGCTTGGTCAGCCCCAGCATTTT	CARELGQPQHF
14	TRBV4-3	TRBJ1-1	-	-	TGCGCCAGCAGCCAAGATCTCGAGGGAATGGAAGCTTTCTTT	CASSQDLEGMEAFF
13	TRBV7-8	TRBJ1-1	-	-	TGTGCCAGCAGCCGCCTGGCGAACACTGAAGCTTTCTTT	CASSRLANTEAFF
12	TRBV12-3/TRBV12-4	TRBJ1-1	-	-	TGTGCCAGCAGGGGAGTGAACACTGAAGCTTTCTTT	CASRGVNTEAFF
16	TRBV4-1	TRBJ2-7	-	-	TGCGCCAGCAGCCAAACGCCCCGGGGTCGGTCCTACGAGCAGTACTTC	CASSQTPRGRSYEQYF
16	TRBV7-6	TRBJ2-2	TRBD2	-	TGTGCCAGCAGCCGGGGGGGGCATGTGGGCACCGGGGAGCTGTTTTTT	CASSRGGHVGTGELFF
15	TRBV6-5	TRBJ2-3	-	-	TGTGCCAGTAAAGGGGGGGCATCTAGCACAGATACGCAGTATTTT	CASKGGASSTDTQYF
14	TRBV6-5	TRBJ1-2	-	-	TGTGCCAGCAGAGACTCCCCATTGAACTATGGCTACACCTTC	CASRDSPLNYGYTF
15	TRBV11-2	TRBJ2-2	TRBD1	-	TGTGCCAGCAGCCCCTGGGACAGGTGGACCGGGGAGCTGTTTTTT	CASSPWDRWTGELFF
14	TRBV6-2/TRBV6-3	TRBJ2-7	TRBD2	once	TGTGCCAGCTGCCAAAGCGGGAGGCCCTACGAGCAGTACTTC	CASCQSGRPYEQYF
18	TRBV6-2/TRBV6-3	TRBJ1-2	-	-	TGTGCCAGCAGTTCCGTCGCGGGGCGAAGAGATCCAAACTATGGCTACACCTTC	CASSSVAGRRDPNYGYTF
15	TRBV6-2/TRBV6-3	TRBJ2-2	-	-	TGTGCCAGCAGTTACCCGACAGACAACACCGGGGAGCTGTTTTTT	CASSYPTDNTGELFF
16	TRBV4-1	TRBJ2-1	TRBD2	-	TGCGCCAGCAGCCAACGACTAGCGGGGGGGAGGGATGAGCAGTTCTTC	CASSQRLAGGRDEQFF
16	TRBV28	TRBJ2-1	-	-	TGTGCCAGCAGTGCCAGAGGGACATCGATTTACAATGAGCAGTTCTTC	CASSARGTSIYNEQFF
17	TRBV6-2/TRBV6-3	TRBJ1-3	-	-	TGTGCCAGCAGCCCTCCAGGCGGGTTTACTTCTGGAAACACCATATATTTT	CASSPPGGFTSGNTIYF
16	TRBV4-1	TRBJ2-5	TRBD2	-	TGCGCCAGCAGCCAGGGGCTAGCGGGAGAAGGTGAGACCCAGTACTTC	CASSQGLAGEGETQYF
16	TRBV19	TRBJ2-6	-	-	TGTGCCAGTAGTTTCCGCAGGGAATCCGGGGCCAACGTCCTGACTTTC	CASSFRRESGANVLTF
11	TRBV6-5	TRBJ2-1	-	-	TGTGCCAGCAAGGCGAGGAATGAGCAGTTCTTC	CASKARNEQFF
18	TRBV6-6	TRBJ2-3	TRBD2	-	TGTGCCAGCAGTCCGAGGGGACTAGCGGGAGGGGTCGCAGATACGCAGTATTTT	CASSPRGLAGGVADTQYF
15	TRBV7-2	TRBJ1-5	-	-	TGTGCCAGCAGCTTAAAAGCGAATAGCAATCAGCCCCAGCATTTT	CASSLKANSNQPQHF
15	TRBV13	TRBJ2-7	TRBD1	-	TGTGCCAGCAGCCCCCGGACAGGGGGCGCGAGAGAGCAGTACTTC	CASSPRTGGAREQYF
13	TRBV28	TRBJ1-1	-	-	TGTGCCAGCAGAGGGGGGGCGTTTTCTGAAGCTTTCTTT	CASRGGAFSEAFF
12	TRBV4-1	TRBJ2-1	-	-	TGCGCCAGCAGCAAATCGGGCAATGAGCAGTTCTTC	CASSKSGNEQFF
15	TRBV4-3	TRBJ1-2	-	-	TGCGCCAGCAGCCAGCGATCCTTTTCTAACTATGGCTACACCTTC	CASSQRSFSNYGYTF
12	TRBV11-2	TRBJ1-1	-	-	TGTGCCAGCAGCTACAGGGTAACTGAAGCTTTCTTT	CASSYRVTEAFF
19	TRBV21-1	TRBJ2-6	-	-	TGTGCCAGCAGCAAAGAGTGCAGTCTCATCAGAGGGGGGGCCAACGTCCTGACTTTC	CASSKECSLIRGGANVLTF
15	TRBV28	TRBJ2-7	TRBD2	-	TGTGCCAGCAGGCTAGCGGGAGGCCGTTCCTACGAGCAGTACTTC	CASRLAGGRSYEQYF
14	TRBV19	TRBJ2-2	-	once	TGTGCCAGTAGTCTCCTTCCGAACACCGGGGAGCTGTTTTTT	CASSLLPNTGELFF
14	TRBV19	TRBJ2-5	TRBD1	-	TGTGCCAGTAAAGGGACAGGGGGCATCACAGGCTGGTACTTC	CASKGTGGITGWYF
15	TRBV11-1	TRBJ2-7	-	-	TGTGCCAGCAGCTTAGGTGGAGCATCTCACTACGAGCAGTACTTC	CASSLGGASHYEQYF
14	TRBV6-5	TRBJ1-1	-	-	TGTGCCAGCACACGGGACCGCGGGGGGGCTGAAGCTTTCTTT	CASTRDRGGAEAFF
21	TRBV3-1/TRBV3-2	TRBJ2-4	TRBD2	-	TGTGCCAGCAGCCAAGGTAGACTAGCGGGAGGCCGGGGGCTAGCCAAAAACATTCAGTACTTC	CASSQGRLAGGRGLAKNIQYF
15	TRBV5-1	TRBJ2-1	TRBD2	-	TGCGCCAGCCGCCCGACTAGCGGGAGCGGCAATGAGCAGTTCTTC	CASRPTSGSGNEQFF
15	TRBV5-1	TRBJ2-2	TRBD2	-	TGCGCCAGCAGCGTAGCGGGAGGAATCGGCGGGGAGCTGTTTTTT	CASSVAGGIGGELFF
14	TRBV5-4	TRBJ1-3	TRBD1	-	TGTGCCAGCAGCTGGGACAGTACTGGAAACACCATATATTTT	CASSWDSTGNTIYF
13	TRBV7-9	TRBJ1-5	-	-	TGTGCCAGCAGCTTAGACCAGGGCCAGCCCCAGCATTTT	CASSLDQGQPQHF